Presented here are 14 T cell receptor beta chains from one specimen sequenced in a study of beta chain features in type 1 diabetes. The entirety of the isolated RNA underwent reverse transcription, so expressed TCRB transcripts were sequenced. The assay was immunoSEQ multiplex PCR, and TCRdb's table has in-frame clones only and misses some. The sample lists about 930,000 clones; 15% to 20% were seen once. Sequencing used naive CD4+ T cells from blood. These receptors were collected from a young woman in good health.

The chain uses TRBV28 and TRBJ2-5; D remains unclear. The length of the CDR3 is 10 residues. Trimming removed 8 bases at V and 4 bases at J, with 5 bases between. Germline V gene sequence: CDR1 MDHEN, CDR2 SYDVKM. CDR3 in DNA: TGTGCCAGCGGTAGAGAGACCCAGTACTTC. Translating it yields CASGRETQYF.

The genes are TRBV10-3 and TRBJ1-5, with TRBD1 matching over 9 bases. The V gene end was trimmed by 10 bases and the J gene end by 1 base; junction bases not matched to a gene: 8. Looked up from germline, CDR1 is ENHRY and CDR2 is SYGVKD. The CDR3 sequence is 15 residues long. The DNA of the CDR3 is TGTGCCACCCAGGGACAGGGCTTAAGCAATCAGCCCCAGCATTTT. This sequence encodes CATQGQGLSNQPQHF.

J is TRBJ1-2 and V is TRBV5-4; D gene uncertain. The CDR3 length is 13 residues. The V end lost 4 bases, the J end lost 6 bases, and 13 bases lay between the germline ends. Germline CDR1 SGHNT, CDR2 YYREEE (reference sequence). In DNA, the CDR3 is TGTGCCAGCAGCAACATGAGGGATCATGGCTACACCTTC. Translation: CASSNMRDHGYTF.

The gene calls are TRBV5-4 and TRBJ2-5, with D possibly matching TRBD2 (5 bases). Trimming removed 4 bases at V and 2 bases at J, with 12 bases between. The CDR3 has 14 amino acids. Germline CDR1 reads SGHNT; CDR2 reads YYREEE (reference sequence). Here the CDR3 DNA reads TGTGCCAGCAGCCCCGGACGGGGACAAGAGACCCAGTACTTC. Translated: CASSPGRGQETQYF.

The chain carries TRBV6-6 and TRBJ2-2; 7 nucleotides align to TRBD2. The CDR3 has 16 amino acids. Germline V gene data show CDR1 as MNHNY and CDR2 as SVGAGI (reference sequence). The V segment lost 2 bases and the J segment 1 base; nucleotides outside the gene matches: 4. For the CDR3, the DNA is TGTGCCAGCAGTTACGAGGCTAGCGGGAACACCGGGGAGCTGTTTTTT. Its translation: CASSYEASGNTGELFF.

DNA of the CDR3: TGTGCCAGCAGTTTGCCGCAGAACACTATGAACGAGCAGTACTTC. Amino acids: CASSLPQNTMNEQYF. The rearrangement uses TRBV28 and TRBJ2-7; D not certain. Looked up from germline, CDR1 is MDHEN and CDR2 is SYDVKM. Trimming took 3 bases from V and 5 from J, leaving 17 bases between them. The CDR3 is 15 residues long.

This clone has a handful of counts. V gene TRBV7-2 combines with J gene TRBJ2-5, with TRBD1 matching over 7 bases. The J call may be wrong; the DNA end is better matched by TRBJ2-7. This CDR3 is 14 amino acids long. From germline, CDR1 is SGHTA and CDR2 FQGNSA. The CDR3 region is CASSLRTGRNEQYF. For the CDR3, the DNA is TGTGCCAGCAGCTTAAGGACAGGTCGGAACGAGCAGTACTTC.

The DNA for the CDR3 is TGTGGACTAGCGGGAATACAAGAGACCCAGTACTTC. Its translation is CGLAGIQETQYF. The chain joins TRBV7-3 to TRBJ2-5, with 11 bases identical to TRBD2. This CDR3 has 12 residues. Germline CDR1 and CDR2: SGHTA and FQGTGA.

This chain connects TRBV28 to TRBJ2-2, with D possibly matching TRBD2 (5 bases). Germline assignment: CDR1 MDHEN and CDR2 SYDVKM. V gave up 4 bases and J gave up 6 bases, with 15 bases separating them. The CDR3 has 15 residues. The chain's CDR3 is CASSSGKGVPGELFF. The CDR3, as DNA: TGTGCCAGCAGTTCCGGGAAGGGAGTTCCCGGGGAGCTGTTTTTT.

V is TRBV6-5 and J is TRBJ2-7; D is possibly TRBD2 (6 bases). V was cut by 3 bases and J by 3 bases, with 12 bases left in between. Germline V CDR1 and CDR2: MNHEY, SVGAGI. The CDR3 length is 14 residues. CDR3 loop: CASSYRQGLYEQYF. The CDR3 region has the DNA TGTGCCAGCAGTTATCGTCAGGGACTCTACGAGCAGTACTTC.

The chain employs TRBV28 and TRBJ2-1; 13 nucleotides agree with TRBD2. Unmatched junction bases numbered 5, after V lost 6 bases and J lost 9 bases. The CDR3 consists of 14 residues. CDR1 and CDR2 from the germline V gene are MDHEN and SYDVKM. CDR3 region: CASRPGTSGIEQFF. The CDR3 DNA is TGTGCCAGCAGACCCGGGACTAGCGGGATTGAGCAGTTCTTC. The variable domain in full, completed from reference TRBV28 and TRBJ2-1, reads DVKVTQSSRYLVKRTGEKVFLECVQDMDHENMFWYRQDPGLGLRLIYFSYDVKMKEKGDIPEGYSVSREKKERFSLILESASTNQTSMYLCASRPGTSGIEQFFGPGTRLTVL.

There are a few counts of this clone. The rearrangement uses TRBV28 and TRBJ2-5; no reliable D call. Germline CDR1 MDHEN, CDR2 SYDVKM. The V and J ends lost 2 bases and 4 bases respectively, with 14 bases between them. This CDR3 is 15 amino acids long. The CDR3 region has the DNA TGTGCCAGCAGTTTAGGTGGGGTGCCTCCAGAGACCCAGTACTTC. Translated: CASSLGGVPPETQYF.

This clone appeared once. The chain links TRBV5-6 to TRBJ2-7, with 13 bases aligning to TRBD2. The CDR3 totals 14 residues. The V gene's germline CDR1 is SGHDT and CDR2 YYEEEE. The junction had 0 bases not matched to a gene; V was cut back by 0 bases and J by 6 bases. CDR3 coding DNA: TGTGCCAGCAGCTTGGGGACTAGCGGGAGCGAGCAGTACTTC. Amino acids: CASSLGTSGSEQYF.

The chain recombines TRBV19 with TRBJ2-7; D might be TRBD1 (5 bases). Per germline, CDR1 LNHDA and CDR2 SQIVND (reference sequence). Trimming removed 3 bases at V and 0 bases at J, with 12 bases between. The CDR3 has 15 amino acids. CDR3 loop: CASSMQGKSSYEQYF. DNA of the CDR3: TGTGCCAGTAGTATGCAGGGTAAGAGCTCCTACGAGCAGTACTTC. Complete variable domain (other parts from reference TRBV19 and TRBJ2-7): DGGITQSPKYLFRKEGQNVTLSCEQNLNHDAMYWYRQDPGQGLRLIYYSQIVNDFQKGDIAEGYSVSREKKESFPLTVTSAQKNPTAFYLCASSMQGKSSYEQYFGPGTRLTVT.